The sequence of this T cell receptor (beta chain) was determined in a study of T-cell reconstitution after alpha-beta-depleted transplantation in children. This clonotype turned up a few times. V was clipped by 0 bases and J by 5 bases; unmatched bases: 13. The CDR3 has 18 residues. Germline V gene lookup returns CDR1 LGHDT and CDR2 YNNKEL (reference sequence). Unique molecular identifiers were incorporated into the prepared TCRbeta library. TCRdb independently ran MiXCR on the PCR reads; one entry per CDR3 protein. The data show roughly 350,000 distinct CDR3 sequences, 10% seen once. This receptor was obtained from a human donor who donated a stem cell graft to a child with acute lymphoblastic leukemia. The J gene is TRBJ2-1, the V gene TRBV3-1, with 7 bases aligning to TRBD2. The sample consisted of PBMCs from the stem cell graft donor, taken from the stem cell graft. The CDR3 loop is CASSQDRSWTSYNNEQFF. The DNA for the CDR3 is TGTGCCAGCAGCCAAGATCGATCCTGGACTAGTTATAACAATGAGCAGTTCTTC.